Shown below are 9 T cell receptor beta chains from a single sample sequenced in a study of CD8 T cells in ankylosing spondylitis. TCRdb itself ran the 5' RACE reads through MiXCR, one entry per CDR3 protein. The sample holds about 340,000 distinct CDR3 sequences, roughly 14% seen once. The sequencing input was blood, either unsorted or a sorted T cell fraction (not recorded which). The origin of the receptors is a male donor with ankylosing spondylitis or in good health (not recorded which).

The gene calls are TRBV6-5 and TRBJ2-1; tentatively, D is TRBD1 (6 bases). Germline V gene data show CDR1 as MNHEY and CDR2 as SVGAGI. V lost 2 bases and J lost 2, with 13 bases in between. This CDR3 has 16 amino acids. The CDR3 bases are TGTGCCAGCAGTTACCGGTCAGGGGTACCCTACAATGAGCAGTTCTTC. This gives the protein CASSYRSGVPYNEQFF.

This clonotype showed up just a few times. The rearrangement uses TRBV5-1 and TRBJ2-7; maybe TRBD1 (5 bases). Per germline, CDR1 SGHRS and CDR2 YFSETQ. V shed 2 bases and J shed 2 bases, with 8 bases lying between them. There are 13 residues in the CDR3. DNA for the CDR3: TGCGCCAGCAGCTTTACAGGAACCTACGAGCAGTACTTC. It translates to CASSFTGTYEQYF.

A few counts support this clonotype. The V gene is TRBV27, the J gene TRBJ1-5; 9 bases fit TRBD1. The CDR3 length is 16 residues. The J segment lost 4 bases and the V segment lost 4 bases, leaving 8 bases of the junction unmatched. CDR1 is MNHEY and CDR2 is SMNVEV in the germline V gene (reference sequence). The CDR3 reads CASSSRTGAPNQPQHF. CDR3 DNA: TGTGCCAGCAGTTCCCGGACAGGGGCCCCGAATCAGCCCCAGCATTTT.

The V call is TRBV29-1, the J call TRBJ1-6; D not certain. The germline V and J ends were trimmed by 7 bases and 1 base, with 8 bases remaining between them. The CDR3 runs 13 residues. Germline loops: CDR1 SQVTM, CDR2 ANQGSEA. The CDR3, as DNA: TGCAGCGCCAGAGGGTCCTATAATTCACCCCTCCACTTT. This codes for CSARGSYNSPLHF.

This clonotype was seen only a few times. This chain joins TRBV6-1 and TRBJ1-1; TRBD1 matches 8 bases. J was trimmed by 4 bases and V by 7 bases; bases with no gene match: 8. In germline, CDR1 is MNHNS, CDR2 SASEGT. This CDR3 contains 14 residues. The CDR3: CASTLDRASTEAFF. The CDR3, as DNA: TGTGCCAGCACCCTGGACAGGGCTAGCACTGAAGCTTTCTTT.

The V call is TRBV4-2, the J call TRBJ2-3; 9 bases fit TRBD1. The length of the CDR3 is 16 residues. Germline CDR1 reads LGHNA; CDR2 reads YNFKEQ. V lost 1 base to trimming and J lost 2 bases; unmatched junction nucleotides: 4. CDR3 region: CASSQVGTGPTDTQYF. CDR3 sequence (DNA): TGTGCCAGCAGCCAAGTAGGGACAGGGCCCACAGATACGCAGTATTTT.

This clonotype was detected ten times or more. The chain combines TRBV12-3 or TRBV12-4 with TRBJ1-1; a weak D match, TRBD1 (6 bases). Trimming took 5 bases from V and 6 from J, leaving 13 bases between them. The CDR3 loop spans 13 amino acids. The CDR3 here is CASSVTGAAEAFF. CDR3 bases: TGTGCCAGCAGTGTGACAGGAGCCGCTGAAGCTTTCTTT.

This rearrangement joins TRBV3-1 to TRBJ1-1, with D possibly matching TRBD1 (5 bases). Germline CDR1 LGHDT, CDR2 YNNKEL (reference sequence). The ends were cut back, 4 bases at V and 1 base at J, with 13 bases in the middle. CDR3 length: 15 residues. The CDR3 reads CASSPLGTGNTEAFF. CDR3 nucleotides: TGTGCCAGCAGCCCTCTAGGTACAGGGAACACTGAAGCTTTCTTT.

The rearrangement joins TRBV11-2 to TRBJ2-7; TRBD2 agrees at 10 bases. Germline CDR1 reads SGHAT; CDR2 reads FQNNGV. The V gene end was trimmed by 0 bases and the J gene end by 5 bases; junction bases not matched to a gene: 13. This CDR3 contains 18 residues. The chain's CDR3 is CASSLDTSGTHRSHEQYF. CDR3 sequence (DNA): TGTGCCAGCAGCTTAGATACTAGCGGGACCCATAGGTCCCACGAGCAGTACTTC.